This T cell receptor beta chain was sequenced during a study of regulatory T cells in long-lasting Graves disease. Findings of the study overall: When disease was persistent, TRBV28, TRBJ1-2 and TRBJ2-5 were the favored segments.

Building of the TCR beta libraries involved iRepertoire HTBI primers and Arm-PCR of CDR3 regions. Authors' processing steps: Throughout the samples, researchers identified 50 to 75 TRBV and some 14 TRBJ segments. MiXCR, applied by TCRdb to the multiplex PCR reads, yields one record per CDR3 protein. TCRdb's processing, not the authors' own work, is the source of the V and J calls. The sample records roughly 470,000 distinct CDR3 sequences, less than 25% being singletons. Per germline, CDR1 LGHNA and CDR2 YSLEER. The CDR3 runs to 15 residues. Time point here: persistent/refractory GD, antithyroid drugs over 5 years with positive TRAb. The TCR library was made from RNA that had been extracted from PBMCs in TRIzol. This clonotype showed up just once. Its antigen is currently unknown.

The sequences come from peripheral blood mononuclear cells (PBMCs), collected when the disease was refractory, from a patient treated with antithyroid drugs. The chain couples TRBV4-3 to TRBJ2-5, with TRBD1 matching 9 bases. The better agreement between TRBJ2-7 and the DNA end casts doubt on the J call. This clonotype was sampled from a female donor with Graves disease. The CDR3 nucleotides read TGCGCCAGCAGCCACTTCTCTGGGACAGGGTCCGAGCAGTACTTC. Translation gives CASSHFSGTGSEQYF.